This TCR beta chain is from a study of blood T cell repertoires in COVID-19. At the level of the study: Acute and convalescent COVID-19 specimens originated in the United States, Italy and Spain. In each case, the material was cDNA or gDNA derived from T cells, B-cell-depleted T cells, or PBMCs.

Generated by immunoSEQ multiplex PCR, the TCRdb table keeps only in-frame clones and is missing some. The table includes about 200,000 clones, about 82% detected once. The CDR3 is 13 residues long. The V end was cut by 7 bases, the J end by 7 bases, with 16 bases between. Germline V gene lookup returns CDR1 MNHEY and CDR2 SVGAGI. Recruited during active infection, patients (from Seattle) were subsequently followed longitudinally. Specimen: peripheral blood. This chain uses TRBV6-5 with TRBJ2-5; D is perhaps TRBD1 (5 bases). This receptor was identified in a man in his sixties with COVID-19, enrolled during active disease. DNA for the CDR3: TGTGCCAGCATTACGGACACACTTCGGACCCAGTACTTC. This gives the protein CASITDTLRTQYF.